The present entry profiles one TCR beta chain with its context. The CDR3 is made up of 17 amino acids. V was clipped by 1 base and J by 2 bases; unmatched bases: 11. Germline CDR1 is LNHDA and CDR2 is SQIVND (reference sequence). The sample is drawn from a study of T cell changes during pregnancy in multiple sclerosis. Here immunoSEQ multiplex PCR was the method, and the copy in TCRdb shows in-frame clones only, minus some. The sample has approximately 40,000 clones; around 90% are singletons. This clonotype originated in a female donor in good health, enrolled as a control in a pregnancy study. V is TRBV19 and J is TRBJ2-7; 7 bases line up with TRBD1. This specimen consisted of CD4+ T cells from peripheral blood mononuclear cells, obtained in the third trimester of pregnancy. The CDR3 nucleotides read TGTGCCAGTAGTATAGTATGGAGGCTGACAGGGACCTACGAGCAGTACTTC. It codes for CASSIVWRLTGTYEQYF.